These T cell receptor beta chains were read from a single sample in a study of blood T cell repertoires in COVID-19. Here immunoSEQ multiplex PCR was the method, and the copy in TCRdb shows in-frame clones only, minus some. The sample shows about 400,000 clones, approximately 87% of them seen only once. Sequenced sample: PBMCs or T cells enriched from blood (not recorded which). Every receptor here comes from a woman between 50 and 59 years old who had recovered from COVID-19. The CDR3 runs from the conserved cysteine through the conserved F or W.

j_gene | v_gene | CDR3aa
TRBJ2-7 | TRBV2 | CASTREQTYYEQYF
TRBJ2-3 | TRBV5-1 | CASSWTSGARTDTQYF
TRBJ1-2 | TRBV3-1/TRBV3-2 | CASSQVYRESQYGYTF
TRBJ1-4 | TRBV4-2 | CASSLTQGEGEKLFF
TRBJ1-5 | TRBV2 | CASSYRQGAGQPQHF
TRBJ2-7 | TRBV7-6 | CASSLAPGLAVTEQYF
TRBJ1-4 | TRBV4-2 | CASSHGEPWTGVATNEKLFF
TRBJ1-2 | TRBV21-1 | CASSKNRGNGYTF
TRBJ1-2 | TRBV21-1 | CASSSSGVANYGYTF
TRBJ2-1 | TRBV4-1 | CASSQRGLAGGLRDEQFF